This T cell receptor beta chain was obtained from a study of cytomegalovirus exposure and HLA in healthy donors. Study as a whole: Among the 300 to 450 genotyped donors, less than 85% were placed in the Caucasian-associated ancestry cluster.

Concerning this clone itself: Its antigen is not identified.

It was with 60 Vbeta and 13 Jbeta primers that the PCR ran. Here immunoSEQ multiplex PCR was the method, and the copy in TCRdb shows in-frame clones only, minus some. The table includes over 100,000 clones, roughly 69% detected once. Findings and limits, study-wide: Relative to equally common others, HLA-associated TCR beta chains showed greater clonal expansion in a later analysis. There were 150 to 200 TCR beta chains listed as cytomegalovirus-associated.

Germline values: CDR1 MGHRA, CDR2 YSYEKL. J gave up 3 bases and V 3 bases, and 9 bases lay outside the gene matches. This CDR3 contains 17 residues. This chain uses TRBV4-1 with TRBJ2-2; 8 nucleotides match TRBD1. This TCR came from a woman aged 70-85 years in good health and CMV-seropositive. The sequencing sample was made of PBMCs. The CDR3: CASSQRGGQVYTGELFF. The CDR3 DNA reads TGCGCCAGCAGCCAGAGAGGGGGACAGGTCTACACCGGGGAGCTGTTTTTT.